Below, one T cell receptor beta chain is given with its context. Germline V lookup: CDR1 MNHEY, CDR2 SVGAGI. Losses at the gene ends were 5 bases for V and 7 bases for J; bases not matched to a gene: 7. This CDR3 has 14 residues. RNA was extracted with the RNeasy kit, and a quantity of roughly 0.45 to 1 ug was reverse transcribed using random hexamers. Multiplex PCR with immunoSEQ amplified the TCR beta CDR3 across 54 Vbeta and 13 Jbeta. MiXCR was run by TCRdb on the immunoSEQ multiplex PCR reads, yielding one entry per CDR3 protein. The sample yields roughly 120,000 distinct CDR3 sequences, 80% to 95% seen once. This sample stems from a study of CD8 T cells in Susac syndrome. Stable or active relapsing-remitting multiple sclerosis, untreated and meeting revised McDonald criteria, defined the controls.

The sequenced sample was CD8+ T cells from PBMCs. This sequence joins TRBV6-5 and TRBJ2-2; 7 bases fit TRBD2. The clonotype comes from a human donor with multiple sclerosis. CDR3 DNA: TGTGCCAGCAGTAGGCGGGAGAAGGTCGGGGAGCTGTTTTTT. Translating gives CASSRREKVGELFF.